This record covers a single TCR beta chain. Its cognate antigen is unknown. The CDR3 has 16 amino acids. With 4 bases clipped from V and 7 bases from J, the junction kept 11 bases outside the gene matches. CDR1 LGHNA and CDR2 YSLEER come from the germline V gene. PCR used 60 Vbeta primers and 13 Jbeta primers. TCRdb's copy holds only in-frame clones and misses some; the assay was immunoSEQ multiplex PCR. The data hold fewer than 180,000 clones, with 63% observed a single time. These data come from a study of cytomegalovirus exposure and HLA in healthy donors. Study-level points and caveats: TCR beta chains numbering more than 150 were designated cytomegalovirus-associated.

Sample: PBMCs. This clonotype was obtained from a woman in her sixties or seventies in good health and CMV-seropositive. The V call is TRBV4-3, the J call TRBJ2-1; 9 bases map to TRBD2. The CDR3 DNA reads as TGCGCCAGCAGCCCGCGAATAGCGGGAGCGCGGAATGAGCAGTTCTTC. Residues: CASSPRIAGARNEQFF.